This section outlines one T cell receptor beta chain sequence together with its context. The antigen remains unidentified. Clones were read by immunoSEQ multiplex PCR, and TCRdb kept only the in-frame ones, dropping some. Of more than 60,000 clones in the sample, 87% are singletons; the top ten hold 18%. This entry comes from a study of T cell responses to AZD1222 COVID-19 vaccine. Germline V lookup: CDR1 MGHDK, CDR2 SYGVNS. Trimming cost V 3 bases and J 11 bases, with 13 bases left between them. This CDR3 contains 12 residues. Study-wide results and caveats: After two AZD1222 doses, spike-specific TCR breadth and depth rose versus day 0.

This TCR was recovered from an adult who received the AZD1222 COVID-19 vaccine. The sequencing used peripheral blood, collected 28 days after the second AZD1222 dose. This chain joins TRBV25-1 and TRBJ1-1, with D unresolved. The CDR3 sequence: CASSESLHIAFF. CDR3 DNA: TGTGCCAGCAGTGAGTCGTTGCATATTGCTTTCTTT.